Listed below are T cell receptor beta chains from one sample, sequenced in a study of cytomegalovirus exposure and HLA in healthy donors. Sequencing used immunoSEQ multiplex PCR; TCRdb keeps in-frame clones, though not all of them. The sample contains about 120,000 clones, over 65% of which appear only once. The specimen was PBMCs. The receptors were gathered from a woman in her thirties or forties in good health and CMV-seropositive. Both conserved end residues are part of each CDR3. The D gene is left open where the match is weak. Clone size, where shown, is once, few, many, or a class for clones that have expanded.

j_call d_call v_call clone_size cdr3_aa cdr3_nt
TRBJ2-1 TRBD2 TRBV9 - CASKKLAGGNEQFF TGTGCCAGCAAGAAGCTAGCGGGAGGGAATGAGCAGTTCTTC
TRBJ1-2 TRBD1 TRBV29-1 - CSVDGQGRHYGYTF TGCAGCGTGGACGGACAGGGGCGGCACTATGGCTACACCTTC
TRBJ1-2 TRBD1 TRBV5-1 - CASSSNTGQGHGYTF TGCGCCAGCAGCTCCAATACGGGACAGGGTCATGGCTACACCTTC
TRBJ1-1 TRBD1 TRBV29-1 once CSDSTTRRGPAFF TGCAGCGACAGCACGACCCGCAGGGGGCCGGCTTTCTTT
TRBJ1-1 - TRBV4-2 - CASSQDGTANTEAFF TGTGCCAGCAGCCAAGATGGCACAGCGAACACTGAAGCTTTCTTT
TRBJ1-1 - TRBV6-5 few CASSSSLSLNTEAFF TGTGCCAGCAGTTCGTCCTTGTCGTTGAACACTGAAGCTTTCTTT
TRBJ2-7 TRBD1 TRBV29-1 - CSVAMTGGSYEQYF TGCAGCGTTGCAATGACAGGGGGCTCTTACGAGCAGTACTTC
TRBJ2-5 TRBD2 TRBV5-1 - CASSLGSGRPFQETQYF TGCGCCAGCAGCTTGGGGAGCGGGAGGCCCTTCCAAGAGACCCAGTACTTC
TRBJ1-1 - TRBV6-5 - CASSPQASNTEAFF TGTGCCAGCAGTCCCCAGGCTTCCAACACTGAAGCTTTCTTT
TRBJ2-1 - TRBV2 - CASRIGTGGGNEQFF TGTGCCAGCAGGATCGGTACCGGGGGAGGCAATGAGCAGTTCTTC
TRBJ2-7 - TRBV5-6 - CASSEMAVNYEQYF TGTGCCAGCAGCGAGATGGCGGTAAATTACGAGCAGTACTTC
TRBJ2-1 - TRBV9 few CASSVGSEQFF TGTGCCAGCAGCGTAGGTAGTGAGCAGTTCTTC
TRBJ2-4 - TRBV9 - CASSVGSFSDIQYF TGTGCCAGCAGCGTAGGGAGTTTTTCGGACATTCAGTACTTC
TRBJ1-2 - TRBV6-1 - CARPPGHCYGYTF TGTGCCAGACCTCCGGGACACTGCTATGGCTACACCTTC
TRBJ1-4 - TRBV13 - CASSYVYRGLNEKLFF TGTGCCAGCAGCTATGTTTATCGGGGACTTAATGAAAAACTGTTTTTT
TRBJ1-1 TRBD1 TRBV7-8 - CASSFPRDREAFF TGTGCCAGCAGCTTTCCCAGGGACAGGGAAGCTTTCTTT
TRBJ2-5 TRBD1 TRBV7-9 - CASSRKQTGGRETQYF TGTGCCAGCAGCCGAAAACAGACAGGGGGCAGGGAGACCCAGTACTTC
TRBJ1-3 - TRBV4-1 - CASSQGASLSGNTIYF TGCGCCAGCAGCCAAGGGGCGTCCCTCTCTGGAAACACCATATATTTT
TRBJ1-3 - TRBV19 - CASSTGGQLGNTIYF TGTGCCAGTAGTACGGGTGGACAGCTTGGAAACACCATATATTTT
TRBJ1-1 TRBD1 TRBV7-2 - CASSLQGAPTEAFF TGTGCCAGCAGCTTACAGGGGGCGCCCACTGAAGCTTTCTTT
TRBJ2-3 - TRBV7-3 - CASSAELVDTQYF TGTGCCAGCAGCGCCGAACTAGTAGATACGCAGTATTTT
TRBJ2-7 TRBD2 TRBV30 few CAWSLTSVYEQYF TGTGCCTGGAGTTTGACTAGCGTGTACGAGCAGTACTTC
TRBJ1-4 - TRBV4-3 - CASSQRGGAADSELFF TGCGCCAGCAGCCAGCGAGGCGGGGCAGCCGACTCGGAACTGTTTTTT
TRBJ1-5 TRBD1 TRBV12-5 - CASGLRQGMGQPQHF TGTGCTAGTGGTCTCCGACAGGGAATGGGTCAGCCCCAGCATTTT
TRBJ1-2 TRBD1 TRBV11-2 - CASSLGIRDRGGYTF TGTGCCAGCAGCTTAGGGATCCGGGACAGGGGCGGCTACACCTTC
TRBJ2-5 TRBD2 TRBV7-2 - CASSSPTSGTQETQYF TGTGCCAGCAGCTCTCCGACTAGCGGGACACAAGAGACCCAGTACTTC
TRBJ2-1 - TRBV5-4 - CASSSPTSYNEQFF TGTGCCAGCAGCTCCCCGACTAGCTACAATGAGCAGTTCTTC
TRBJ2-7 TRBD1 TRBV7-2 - CASSTRQGAYEQYF TGTGCCAGCAGCACAAGACAGGGGGCCTACGAGCAGTACTTC
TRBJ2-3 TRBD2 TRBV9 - CASSTSWGGEGTDTQYF TGTGCCAGCAGCACATCCTGGGGGGGAGAGGGCACAGATACGCAGTATTTT
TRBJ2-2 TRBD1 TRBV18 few CASSPDRAGELFF TGTGCCAGCTCACCGGACAGGGCCGGGGAGCTGTTTTTT